The entry below gives a single TCR beta chain sequence along with its context. Its antigen remains unknown. The germline V gene encodes CDR1 SNHLY and CDR2 FYNNEI. Deletions cut 6 bases from V and 0 bases from J, with 9 bases between. CDR3 length: 14 amino acids. Data came from immunoSEQ multiplex PCR; TCRdb stores just in-frame clones and leaves some out. Here the sample spans about 140,000 clones, 85% to 95% being singletons. This specimen comes from a study of T cell responses to AZD1222 COVID-19 vaccine. Study findings and constraints: Nearly half of spike-specific TCRs reportedly target unmutated variant regions.

This clonotype was sampled from an adult in good health. Source: peripheral blood, taken on day 0 of MenACWY control vaccination. The chain recombines TRBV2 with TRBJ1-5, with TRBD1 as a possible D gene (5 bases). The CDR3 sequence is CASSRQTSNQPQHF. In DNA, the CDR3 is TGTGCCAGCAGCCGACAGACTAGCAATCAGCCCCAGCATTTT.